This TCR beta chain emerged from a study of blood T cell repertoires in COVID-19. TCRdb keeps only in-frame clones here, not all; method: immunoSEQ multiplex PCR. The repertoire holds about 300,000 clones, 70% to 90% seen once, with 9.4% in the top ten. The CDR3 consists of 12 residues. Trimming pared 11 bases from V and 5 bases from J, leaving 13 bases between. The germline gives CDR1 MNHEY, CDR2 SMNVEV (reference sequence). The sample was peripheral blood. The receptor was derived from a man between 18 and 29 years old with active or convalescent COVID-19. This chain joins TRBV27 and TRBJ2-1, with D perhaps TRBD2 (5 bases). The CDR3 sequence: CARAKRDNEQFF. In nucleotides, the CDR3 is TGTGCCCGCGCAAAGAGGGACAATGAGCAGTTCTTC.